Sequencing of this T cell receptor beta chain was carried out in a study of patients and donors after allogeneic stem cell transplantation. Each CDR3 protein is one row after TCRdb ran MiXCR on the RT-PCR reads. Counted here are some 960,000 distinct CDR3 sequences, approximately 19% occurring once; the ten biggest clones make up 5% to 7.5%. Trimming removed 5 bases from V and 6 bases from J, with 23 bases in between. The CDR3 has 16 amino acids. The sequencing input was blood, either unsorted or a sorted T cell fraction (not recorded which). The gene calls are TRBV12-3 or TRBV12-4 and TRBJ2-7, with D perhaps TRBD2 (6 bases). The receptor comes from a human donor who was either an allogeneic HSCT recipient or a stem cell or donor lymphocyte infusion donor (not recorded which). It is not recorded whose cells these are; they may come from a transplant donor. Here the CDR3 reads CASSNRDQTGSLEQYF. Written as DNA, the CDR3 is TGTGCCAGCAGTAATCGAGACCAAACCGGGAGCCTCGAGCAGTACTTC.